The 22 T cell receptor beta chains below were found in one sample sequenced in a study of beta chain features in type 1 diabetes. Study observations and caveats: Within each of all four CD4+ subsets, Type 1 diabetes patients had TCRB CDR3s that were moderately but significantly shorter.

For these TCRs, the target antigens are not known. Expressed TCRB transcripts were sequenced because the entire RNA isolate underwent reverse transcription. The method was immunoSEQ multiplex PCR; TCRdb's version includes in-frame clones alone and lacks a portion of them. This sample has approximately 170,000 clones, with roughly 8% found just once. The source material was central memory CD4+ T cells from blood. These receptors came from a woman aged 40-49 years with type 1 diabetes.

The table lists this clone with a few counts. V gene TRBV7-9 combines with J gene TRBJ1-1; D remains unclear. The germline V gene has CDR1 SEHNR and CDR2 FQNEAQ (reference sequence). The CDR3 contains 13 residues. V was cut by 1 base and J by 1 base, with 4 bases left in between. The CDR3 loop reads CASSLDTNTEAFF. CDR3 coding DNA: TGTGCCAGCAGCTTAGACACGAACACTGAAGCTTTCTTT.

The V and J genes are TRBV7-9 and TRBJ1-5; TRBD1 is a possible D gene (6 bases). The CDR3 is 13 residues long. Trimming took 5 bases from V and 7 from J, leaving 12 bases between them. Germline values: CDR1 SEHNR, CDR2 FQNEAQ (reference sequence). CDR3 DNA: TGTGCCAGCAGCACGACAGGTGAACAGCCCCAGCATTTT. This codes for CASSTTGEQPQHF.

In this sample, this clone turned up a few times. The chain is built from TRBV10-3 and TRBJ2-7; D possibly corresponds to TRBD1 (6 bases). CDR1 and CDR2 from the germline V gene are ENHRY and SYGVKD. V gave up 10 bases and J gave up 3 bases, with 19 bases separating them. There are 14 residues in the CDR3. The CDR3 DNA reads as TGTGCCAGTTCACTGGGGGACACCTACTACGAGCAGTACTTC. Protein sequence: CASSLGDTYYEQYF.

This clone showed up just a few times. CDR3 amino acids: CASSFSGPGQGLYGYTF. CDR3 coding DNA: TGTGCCAGCAGCTTTTCTGGACCGGGACAGGGACTCTATGGCTACACCTTC. The chain combines TRBV7-6 with TRBJ1-2, with 9 bases matching TRBD1. CDR3 length equals 17 residues. The ends lost 3 bases at V and 4 bases at J; junction bases unmatched: 12. Germline CDR1 reads SGHVS; CDR2 reads FNYEAQ.

DNA for the CDR3: TGCGCCAGCAGCTTGGAAGTGTCAGGGGGCCACGAGCAGTACTTC. Protein sequence: CASSLEVSGGHEQYF. This chain connects TRBV5-1 to TRBJ2-7; 8 bases line up with TRBD1. The V and J ends lost 0 bases and 5 bases, in that order; junction bases with no gene match: 7. There are 15 residues in the CDR3. Germline V gene sequence: CDR1 SGHRS, CDR2 YFSETQ.

This clone was seen a handful of times. V usage is TRBV7-9 and J usage is TRBJ2-1; 10 bases map to TRBD1. V dropped 5 bases and J dropped 4; count of bases not matched to a gene: 5. The germline CDR1 and CDR2 sequences are SEHNR and FQNEAQ (reference sequence). CDR3 length: 15 amino acids. CDR3 sequence (DNA): TGTGCCAGCAGCCGGGGGACAGGGGAATACAATGAGCAGTTCTTC. Translated: CASSRGTGEYNEQFF.

This clone has only a few counts. V is TRBV25-1 and J is TRBJ2-7; D may be TRBD1 (6 bases). The germline V gene has CDR1 MGHDK and CDR2 SYGVNS. The V gene lost 11 bases and the J gene lost 2 bases, with 19 bases spanning the gap. CDR3 size: 14 residues. The chain's CDR3 is CAAQTAGAAYEQYF. For the CDR3, the DNA is TGTGCCGCACAGACGGCAGGGGCAGCCTACGAGCAGTACTTC.

The chain employs TRBV7-2 and TRBJ2-3; TRBD2 aligns across 10 bases. V was pared by 7 bases and J by 3 bases, with 4 bases of the junction left unmatched. In germline, CDR1 is SGHTA, CDR2 FQGNSA. The CDR3 is 14 amino acids. The chain's CDR3 is CASNPGLATDTQYF. The CDR3 nucleotides are TGTGCCAGCAACCCGGGACTAGCGACAGATACGCAGTATTTT.

The table lists this clone with a few counts. V usage is TRBV4-1 and J usage is TRBJ1-2, with a tentative D call TRBD1 (5 bases). This CDR3 region has 14 residues. Trimming pared 1 base from V and 4 bases from J, leaving 10 bases between. Germline V lookup: CDR1 MGHRA, CDR2 YSYEKL. This CDR3 reads CASSQGGDRYGYTF. In nucleotides, the CDR3 is TGCGCCAGCAGCCAAGGGGGGGATCGCTATGGCTACACCTTC.

Only one count was recorded for this clone. This chain connects TRBV2 to TRBJ1-2; 9 bases fit TRBD1. V was pared by 1 base and J by 7 bases, with 4 bases of the junction left unmatched. Germline V lookup: CDR1 SNHLY, CDR2 FYNNEI. The CDR3 sequence is 14 residues long. CDR3 nucleotide sequence: TGTGCCAGCAGTGAAGAGGCGACAGGGGGTGGCTACACCTTC. Amino acids: CASSEEATGGGYTF.

This clone was picked up a small number of times. The chain joins TRBV15 to TRBJ1-3; TRBD1 might be the D (5 bases). The CDR3 is 15 residues long. Between the trimmed V and J ends, which lost 0 bases and 5 bases, there was a span of 11 bases. Looked up from germline, CDR1 is LNHNV and CDR2 is YYDKDF (reference sequence). CDR3 DNA: TGTGCCACCAGCAGAGATTGGAGGGGAAGAAACACCATATATTTT. Residues: CATSRDWRGRNTIYF.

This clone has more than one count but fewer than ten. This chain links TRBV7-2 with TRBJ2-7; D unclear. The length of the CDR3 is 11 residues. The V gene lost 5 bases and the J gene lost 3 bases, with 5 bases spanning the gap. Germline lookup yields CDR1 SGHTA and CDR2 FQGNSA. For the CDR3, the DNA is TGTGCCAGCAGCGCCTACTACGAGCAGTACTTC. This translates into CASSAYYEQYF.

The chain combines TRBV5-6 with TRBJ2-3; a possible D gene is TRBD1 (6 bases). The CDR3 loop spans 15 amino acids. Trimming removed 4 bases from V and 1 base from J, with 13 bases in between. Germline CDR1 reads SGHDT; CDR2 reads YYEEEE. CDR3 sequence: CASSDGQRRTDTQYF. For the CDR3, the DNA is TGTGCCAGCAGCGATGGACAGCGACGCACAGATACGCAGTATTTT.

The chain employs TRBV6-5 and TRBJ2-3, with 7 positions matching TRBD2. J gave up 1 base and V 5 bases, and 6 bases lay outside the gene matches. This CDR3 is built from 15 residues. Germline V gene data show CDR1 as MNHEY and CDR2 as SVGAGI. The CDR3 DNA sequence: TGTGCCAGCAGTCCCTGGGCGGGAGGCACAGATACGCAGTATTTT. Encoded protein: CASSPWAGGTDTQYF.

The gene calls are TRBV18 and TRBJ1-2, with TRBD1 matching over 7 bases. The CDR3 extends over 14 amino acids. Germline CDR1 reads KGHSH; CDR2 reads LQKENI. V was pared by 3 bases and J by 5 bases, with 6 bases of the junction left unmatched. CDR3: CASSPITGEYGYTF. The CDR3 DNA follows: TGTGCCAGCTCACCTATTACAGGGGAGTATGGCTACACCTTC.

This clone was observed a handful of times. The rearrangement uses TRBV4-3 and TRBJ2-1, with 8 positions matching TRBD2. Trimming removed 0 bases from V and 0 bases from J; junction bases left unmatched: 10. This CDR3 region has 19 residues. From germline, CDR1 is LGHNA and CDR2 YSLEER. DNA of the CDR3: TGCGCCAGCAGCCAAGAGAGGCGCAGCGGGGGAGTCTCCTACAATGAGCAGTTCTTC. This translates into CASSQERRSGGVSYNEQFF.

This clone showed up just a few times. This rearrangement joins TRBV19 to TRBJ1-5; maybe TRBD1 (6 bases). Germline values: CDR1 LNHDA, CDR2 SQIVND (reference sequence). The V and J ends lost 7 bases and 11 bases respectively, with 24 bases between them. The CDR3 totals 15 residues. The CDR3 protein is CASITQGTAGEAQHF. CDR3 nucleotide sequence: TGTGCCAGTATTACCCAGGGGACGGCCGGAGAGGCCCAGCATTTT.

The chain carries TRBV4-3 and TRBJ1-2; 9 nucleotides agree with TRBD1. The germline gives CDR1 LGHNA, CDR2 YSLEER. Losses at the gene ends were 5 bases for V and 4 bases for J; bases not matched to a gene: 5. The CDR3 runs to 14 residues. The CDR3 is CASSSPGQGYGYTF. CDR3 coding DNA: TGCGCCAGCAGCTCACCGGGACAGGGCTATGGCTACACCTTC.

The chain uses TRBV6-6 and TRBJ1-2; no clear D. V shed 4 bases and J shed 5 bases, with 14 bases lying between them. The CDR3 spans 14 residues. Germline values: CDR1 MNHNY, CDR2 SVGAGI (reference sequence). The CDR3, as DNA: TGTGCCAGCAGTTTCTCGGGTTTCGGGTATGGCTACACCTTC. Encoded protein: CASSFSGFGYGYTF.

This clone was observed a few times. The V call is TRBV5-4, the J call TRBJ1-4, with TRBD1 matching over 11 bases. The length of the CDR3 is 16 residues. V gave up 5 bases and J gave up 2 bases; unmatched junction bases: 5. The germline gives CDR1 SGHNT, CDR2 YYREEE (reference sequence). The CDR3 is CASSSGQGVTNEKLFF. Written as DNA, the CDR3 is TGTGCCAGCAGTTCGGGACAGGGGGTGACTAATGAAAAACTGTTTTTT.

The chain uses TRBV21-1 and TRBJ1-5. TRBV21-1 is a listed pseudogene. The CDR3 consists of 15 residues. The CDR3 DNA reads as TGTGCCAGCAGCAAAAGTTCGAGTATCAATCAGCCCCAGCATTTT. Translated: CASSKSSSINQPQHF.

This rearrangement joins TRBV25-1 to TRBJ2-1; D is unclear. The CDR3 spans 11 residues. Trimming took 5 bases from V and 6 from J, leaving 5 bases between them. Germline V gene sequence: CDR1 MGHDK, CDR2 SYGVNS. In DNA, the CDR3 is TGTGCCAGCAGTAGCCTCAATGAGCAGTTCTTC. This encodes CASSSLNEQFF.